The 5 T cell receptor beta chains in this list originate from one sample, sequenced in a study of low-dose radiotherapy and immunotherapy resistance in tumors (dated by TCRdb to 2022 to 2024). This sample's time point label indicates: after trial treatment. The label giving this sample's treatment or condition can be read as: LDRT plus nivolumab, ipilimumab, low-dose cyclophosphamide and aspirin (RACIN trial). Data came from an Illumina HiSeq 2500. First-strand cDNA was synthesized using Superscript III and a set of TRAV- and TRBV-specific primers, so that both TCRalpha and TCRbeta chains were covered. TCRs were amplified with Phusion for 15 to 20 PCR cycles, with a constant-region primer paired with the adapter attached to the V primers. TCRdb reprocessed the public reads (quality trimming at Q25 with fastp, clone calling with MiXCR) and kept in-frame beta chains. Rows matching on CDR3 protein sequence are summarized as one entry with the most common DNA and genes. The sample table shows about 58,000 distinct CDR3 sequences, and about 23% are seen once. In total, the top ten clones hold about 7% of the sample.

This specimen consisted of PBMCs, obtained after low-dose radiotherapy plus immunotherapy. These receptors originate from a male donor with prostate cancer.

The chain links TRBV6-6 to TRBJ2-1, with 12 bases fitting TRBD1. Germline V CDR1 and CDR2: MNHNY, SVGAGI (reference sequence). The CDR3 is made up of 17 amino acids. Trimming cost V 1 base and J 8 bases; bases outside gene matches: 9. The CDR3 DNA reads TGTGCCAGCAGTTACTTGAGAGGGACAGGGGGCCCAGATGAGCAGTTCTTC. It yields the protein CASSYLRGTGGPDEQFF.

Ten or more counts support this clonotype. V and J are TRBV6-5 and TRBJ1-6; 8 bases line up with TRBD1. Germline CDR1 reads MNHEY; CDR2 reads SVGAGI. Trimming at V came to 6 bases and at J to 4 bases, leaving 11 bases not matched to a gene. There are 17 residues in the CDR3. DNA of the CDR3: TGTGCCAGCAGCCCCCGAGGACAGGGAACTTATAATTCACCCCTCCACTTT. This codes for CASSPRGQGTYNSPLHF.

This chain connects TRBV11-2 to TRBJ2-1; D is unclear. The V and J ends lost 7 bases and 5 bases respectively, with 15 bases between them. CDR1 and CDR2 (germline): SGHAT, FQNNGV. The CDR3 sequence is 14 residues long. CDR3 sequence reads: CASTRPTRNNEQFF. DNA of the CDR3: TGTGCCAGCACTCGACCCACCAGGAACAATGAGCAGTTCTTC.

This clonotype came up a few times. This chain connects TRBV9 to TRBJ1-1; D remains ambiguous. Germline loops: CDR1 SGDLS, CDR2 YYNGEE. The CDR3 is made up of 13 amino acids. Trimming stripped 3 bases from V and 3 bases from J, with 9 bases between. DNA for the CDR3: TGTGCCAGCAGCGAAGAAGGCCACACTGAAGCTTTCTTT. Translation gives CASSEEGHTEAFF.

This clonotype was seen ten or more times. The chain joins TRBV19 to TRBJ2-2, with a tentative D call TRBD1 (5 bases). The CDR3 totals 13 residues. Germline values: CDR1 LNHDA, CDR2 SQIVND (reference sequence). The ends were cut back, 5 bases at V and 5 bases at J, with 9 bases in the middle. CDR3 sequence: CASSVPGTGELFF. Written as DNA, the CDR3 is TGTGCCAGTAGTGTCCCAGGGACCGGGGAGCTGTTTTTT.